This T cell receptor beta chain stems from a study of PD-L1 blockade in urothelial cancer. As for the study in general: As for prior chemotherapy regimens, patients had received 0 to 3.

Synthetic TCR analog templates were spiked into each PCR. Generated by immunoSEQ multiplex PCR, the TCRdb table keeps only in-frame clones and is missing some. The sample holds tens of thousands of clones; around 88% are singletons and the top ten take roughly 15%. CDR1 is SQVTM, CDR2 ANQGSEA, per germline. V shed 4 bases and J 1 base; nucleotides not matched to a gene: 4. This CDR3 comprises 13 residues. Described time point: pretreatment peripheral blood. Patients' urothelial carcinoma was locally advanced or metastatic. Study-level findings and limits: Below-median pretreatment blood TCR clonality was associated with improved progression-free and overall survival.

In the case of this clone: As yet, its antigen is unknown.

The chain uses TRBV29-1 and TRBJ2-7; 7 bases are shared with TRBD1. The clonotype comes from a woman in her sixties or seventies with urothelial cancer. Sample: PBMCs, taken around atezolizumab (anti-PD-L1) treatment. CDR3 coding DNA: TGCAGCGTTGCGCAGGGGGTATCCTACGAGCAGTACTTC. Translation gives CSVAQGVSYEQYF.